Below, one T cell receptor beta chain is given with its context. As yet, its antigen is unknown. These data come from a study of CD8+ T cells in alopecia areata. On the study more broadly: Treatment ran 6 to 18 months, with 6 months of follow-up afterward. The study, taken as a whole, reports: On tofacitinib, scalp clonality and expanded CD8+ clones among top 100 fell significantly. Higher clonality than in normal scalp was seen in lesional scalp, especially alopecia totalis/universalis.

Treatment described: oral pan-JAK inhibitor, 5-10 mg twice daily. Sorting separated CD4+ and CD8+ T cells out of PBMCs. It was cDNA, reverse transcribed from extracted RNA, that served as the sequencing template. Profiling relied on immunoSEQ multiplex PCR, and the TCRdb table lists in-frame clones only, not all of them. The sample includes about 110,000 clones, roughly 84% of them seen just once. Germline assignment: CDR1 SGHRS and CDR2 YFSETQ. This CDR3 contains 15 residues. V shed 4 bases and J 4 bases; nucleotides not matched to a gene: 5. Sequenced here: CD8+ T cells sorted from blood, sampled at week 24, from a patient treated with tofacitinib. The chain has TRBV5-1 and TRBJ1-1, with TRBD1 matching over 12 bases. The TCR comes from a human donor with alopecia areata. The DNA of the CDR3 is TGCGCCAGCAGCGGTGGGGGACAGGGGGCCACTGAAGCTTTCTTT. Translating it yields CASSGGGQGATEAFF. The full variable domain, with the rest looked up from reference TRBV5-1 and TRBJ1-1, is KAGVTQTPRYLIKTRGQQVTLSCSPISGHRSVSWYQQTPGQGLQFLFEYFSETQRNKGNFPGRFSGRQFSNSRSEMNVSTLELGDSALYLCASSGGGQGATEAFFGQGTRLTVV.